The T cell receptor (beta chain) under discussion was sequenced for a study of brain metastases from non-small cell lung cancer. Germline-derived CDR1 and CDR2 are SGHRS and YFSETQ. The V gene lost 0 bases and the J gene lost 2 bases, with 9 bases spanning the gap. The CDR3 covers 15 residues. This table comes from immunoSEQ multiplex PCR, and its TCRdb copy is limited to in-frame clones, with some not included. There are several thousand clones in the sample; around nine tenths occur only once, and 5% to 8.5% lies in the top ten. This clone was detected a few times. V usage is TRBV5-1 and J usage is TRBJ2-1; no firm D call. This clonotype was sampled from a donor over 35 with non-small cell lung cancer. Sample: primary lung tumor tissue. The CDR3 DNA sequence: TGCGCCAGCAGCTTGGCCGACCGAGCCTACAATGAGCAGTTCTTC. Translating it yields CASSLADRAYNEQFF. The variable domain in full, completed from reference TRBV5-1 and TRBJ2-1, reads KAGVTQTPRYLIKTRGQQVTLSCSPISGHRSVSWYQQTPGQGLQFLFEYFSETQRNKGNFPGRFSGRQFSNSRSEMNVSTLELGDSALYLCASSLADRAYNEQFFGPGTRLTVL.